This paragraph reports one T cell receptor (beta chain). Its antigen is undetermined. The sample belongs to a study of cytomegalovirus exposure and HLA in healthy donors. Regarding the study as a whole: Some TCR beta chains (164 of them) were listed as cytomegalovirus-associated. In vitro data verified a few CMV-associated chains as specific for CMV antigens. Whilst most TCR sequences proved rare, a subset of public TCRs occurred across many donors.

The V gene end was trimmed by 0 bases and the J gene end by 5 bases; junction bases not matched to a gene: 9. CDR1 and CDR2 (germline): LNHDA, SQIVND (reference sequence). This CDR3 spans 17 amino acids. Produced via immunoSEQ multiplex PCR; TCRdb's table is partial and in-frame only. The sample holds tens of thousands of clones; just over 95% are singletons and the top ten take roughly 5%. The origin of this receptor is a woman in her late teens or twenties in good health and CMV-seropositive. Sequencing input: PBMCs. This rearrangement joins TRBV19 to TRBJ2-3; 9 bases are shared with TRBD2. CDR3: CASSIDHGAGGEDTQYF. The CDR3 nucleotides are TGTGCCAGTAGTATAGATCACGGGGCGGGAGGGGAAGATACGCAGTATTTT.